This entry concerns a single T cell receptor (beta chain). The target antigen is unknown. The data originate from a study of OX40 agonist ivuxolimab in advanced cancers. Study-wide background: One hepatocellular carcinoma and a couple of cutaneous melanoma patients partially responded. Notes on the study in general: Expansion of clones was among the lowest in partial responders at 0.1-3.0 mg/kg.

The germline V and J ends were trimmed by 1 base and 0 bases, with 9 bases remaining between them. The CDR3 is made up of 15 amino acids. CDR1 and CDR2 from the germline V gene are LGHNA and YSLEER. The assay was immunoSEQ multiplex PCR, and TCRdb's table has in-frame clones only and misses some. The sample contains roughly 110,000 clones, approximately 89% of which appear only once. Patients had blood sampled at baseline and again on cycle 4 day 1 and cycle 7 day 1. This specimen was CD4+ or CD8+ T cells sorted from blood, taken in a trial of the OX40 agonist ivuxolimab. The chain uses TRBV4-3 and TRBJ1-2; D is uncertain. This TCR came from an adult with an advanced solid tumor such as melanoma, head and neck, liver or kidney cancer. DNA of the CDR3: TGCGCCAGCAGCCAAGTTAGTGCTGCTAACTATGGCTACACCTTC. It yields the protein CASSQVSAANYGYTF.